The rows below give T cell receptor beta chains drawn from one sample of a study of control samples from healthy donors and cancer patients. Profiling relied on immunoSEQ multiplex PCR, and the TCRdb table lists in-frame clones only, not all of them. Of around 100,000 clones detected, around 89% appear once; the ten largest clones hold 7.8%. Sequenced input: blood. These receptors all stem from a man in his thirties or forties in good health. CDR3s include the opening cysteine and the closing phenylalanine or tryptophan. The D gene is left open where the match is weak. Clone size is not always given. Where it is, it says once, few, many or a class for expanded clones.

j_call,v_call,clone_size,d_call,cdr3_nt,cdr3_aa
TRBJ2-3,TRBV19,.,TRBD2,TGTGCCAGTAGTACCTCAACTAGCGGGAGAAGAGGTACGCAGTATTTT,CASSTSTSGRRGTQYF
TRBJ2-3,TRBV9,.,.,TGTGCCAGCAGCGTGGACCTCCGGGACGGAAACACAGATACGCAGTATTTT,CASSVDLRDGNTDTQYF
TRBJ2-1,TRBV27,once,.,TGTGCCAGCAGTAAATGGACCCCGGGGCAGCGCGGGGACAATGAGCAGTTCTTC,CASSKWTPGQRGDNEQFF
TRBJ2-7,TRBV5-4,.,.,TGTGCCAGCAGCTTGGGAGGGGGGAGGTATGGGGAGCAGTACTTC,CASSLGGGRYGEQYF
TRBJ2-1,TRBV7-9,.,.,TGTGCCAGCAGCTTAGCGGACGGGTACTGGGACAATGAGCAGTTCTTC,CASSLADGYWDNEQFF
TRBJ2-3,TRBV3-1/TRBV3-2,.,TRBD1,TGTGCCAGCAGCTCACTCGGACAGGGCTCTAGCACAGATACGCAGTATTTT,CASSSLGQGSSTDTQYF
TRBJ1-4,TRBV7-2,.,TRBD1,TGTGCCAGCAGCTTAGCGGGGACAGGAACGGAAAAACTGTTTTTT,CASSLAGTGTEKLFF
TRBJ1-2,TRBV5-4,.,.,TGTGCCAGCAGCTTGGCCTCAGGTACCAACTATGGCTACACCTTC,CASSLASGTNYGYTF
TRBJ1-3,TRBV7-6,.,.,TGTGCCAGCAGCTCAGGTGCTGGAAACACCATATATTTT,CASSSGAGNTIYF
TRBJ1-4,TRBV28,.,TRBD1,TGTGCCAGCAAGCCAGGGGGCACTAATGAAAAACTGTTTTTT,CASKPGGTNEKLFF
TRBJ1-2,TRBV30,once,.,TGTGCCTGGAGTTCACAGGGCTATGGCTACACCTTC,CAWSSQGYGYTF